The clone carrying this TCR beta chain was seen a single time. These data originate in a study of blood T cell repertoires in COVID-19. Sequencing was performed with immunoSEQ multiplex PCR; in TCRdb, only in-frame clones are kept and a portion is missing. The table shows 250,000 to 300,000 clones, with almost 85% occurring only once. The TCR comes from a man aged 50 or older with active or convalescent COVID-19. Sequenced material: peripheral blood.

DNA for the CDR3: TGTGCCAGCAGTCCGGGGGGCCCTTCGTTGAATGGCTACACCTTC. Protein product: CASSPGGPSLNGYTF. The rearrangement uses TRBV28 and TRBJ1-2; D might be TRBD1 (6 bases). Germline-derived CDR1 and CDR2 are MDHEN and SYDVKM. The V and J ends lost 5 bases and 6 bases respectively, with 19 bases between them. This CDR3 is built from 15 residues.